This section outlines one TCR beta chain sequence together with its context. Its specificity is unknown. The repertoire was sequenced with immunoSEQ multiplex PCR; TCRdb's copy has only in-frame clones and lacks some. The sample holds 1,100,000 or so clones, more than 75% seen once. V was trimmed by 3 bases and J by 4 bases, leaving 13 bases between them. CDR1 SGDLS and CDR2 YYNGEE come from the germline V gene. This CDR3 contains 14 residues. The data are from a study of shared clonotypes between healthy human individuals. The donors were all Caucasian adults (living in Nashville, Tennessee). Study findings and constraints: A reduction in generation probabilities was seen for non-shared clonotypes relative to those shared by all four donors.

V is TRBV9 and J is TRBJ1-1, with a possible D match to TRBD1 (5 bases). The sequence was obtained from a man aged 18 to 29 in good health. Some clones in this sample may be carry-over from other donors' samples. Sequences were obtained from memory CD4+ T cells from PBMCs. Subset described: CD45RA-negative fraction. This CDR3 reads CASSARGIGTEAFF. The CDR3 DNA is TGTGCCAGCAGCGCTCGGGGGATTGGCACTGAAGCTTTCTTT.